This paragraph reports one T cell receptor beta chain. The data were taken from a study of T cell changes during pregnancy in multiple sclerosis. Clones were read by immunoSEQ multiplex PCR, and TCRdb kept only the in-frame ones, dropping some. Of about 24,000 clones in the sample, 85% to 90% are singletons; the top ten hold around 0.98%. The clonotype originates from a female donor in good health, enrolled as a control in a pregnancy study. The sample here was CD4+ T cells from peripheral blood mononuclear cells, taken in the second trimester of pregnancy.

CDR3 amino acids: CASSPPARSYEQYF. In DNA form, the CDR3 reads TGTGCCAGCAGTCCGCCGGCGAGGTCCTACGAGCAGTACTTC. The J gene is TRBJ2-7, the V gene TRBV28; no clear D gene. Germline CDR1 and CDR2: MDHEN and SYDVKM. The CDR3 extends over 14 amino acids. V gave up 5 bases and J gave up 1 base, with 12 bases separating them.